This TCR beta chain originates from a study of T-cell reconstitution after alpha-beta-depleted transplantation in children. Germline V gives CDR1 DFQATT, CDR2 SNEGSKA (reference sequence). V was clipped by 6 bases and J by 3 bases, with 12 bases between them. The CDR3 contains 13 residues. Unique molecular identifiers featured in how the TCRbeta library was prepared. From the PCR reads, TCRdb called clonotypes with MiXCR, one entry per CDR3 protein. Altogether about 360,000 distinct CDR3 sequences are present, about an eighth being singletons, with the ten largest covering about 4.5%. The sample holds a few counts of this clonotype.

The chain combines TRBV20-1 with TRBJ1-5; D is unclear. The sequencing used PBMCs, collected from the stem cell graft. This receptor was obtained from a human donor who donated a stem cell graft to a child with Fanconi anemia. The DNA of the CDR3 is TGCAGTGCCGCCCCGACGATCAATCAGCCCCAGCATTTT. Its protein is CSAAPTINQPQHF.